This entry lists 11 T cell receptor beta chains sequenced from one sample in a study of monozygotic twins with inflammatory bowel disease. TCRdb reprocessed the 5' RACE reads and reports one entry per CDR3 protein, with no DNA. The ten most abundant clones cover more than 2.5% of a sample with some 170,000 distinct CDR3 sequences. Sequencing was performed on blood. Receptors originate from a human donor with ulcerative colitis or Crohn's disease, or a healthy co-twin of an affected twin (not recorded which).

V is TRBV7-2 and J is TRBJ2-1; without DNA, the TCRdb call of TRBD2 cannot be checked. CDR1 is SGHTA, CDR2 FQGNSA, per germline. There are 15 residues in the CDR3. CDR3 protein: CASSLLAGALNEQFF.

The chain uses TRBV15 and TRBJ2-3. This CDR3 contains 13 residues. CDR1 and CDR2 from the germline V gene are LNHNV and YYDKDF (reference sequence). CDR3 sequence: CATSSPWTDTQYF.

The chain is built from TRBV5-6 and TRBJ1-4. CDR1 and CDR2 from the germline V gene are SGHDT and YYEEEE. The CDR3 consists of 13 residues. The CDR3 loop reads CASTMGWNEKLFF.

The chain carries TRBV20-1 and TRBJ1-1. Germline-derived CDR1 and CDR2 are DFQATT and SNEGSKA (reference sequence). The length of the CDR3 is 12 residues. CDR3 loop: CSARGTLTEAFF.

The CDR3 reads CASSLKVINEKLFF. This chain links TRBV5-6 with TRBJ1-4. Germline CDR1 reads SGHDT; CDR2 reads YYEEEE. The CDR3 contains 14 residues. Together with reference TRBV5-6 and TRBJ1-4, the CDR3 gives the full variable domain: DAGVTQSPTHLIKTRGQQVTLRCSPKSGHDTVSWYQQALGQGPQFIFQYYEEEERQRGNFPDRFSGHQFPNYSSELNVNALLLGDSALYLCASSLKVINEKLFFGSGTQLSVL.

The genes are TRBV5-6 and TRBJ2-1; the D call from TCRdb, TRBD1, cannot be confirmed without DNA. This CDR3 has 18 amino acids. Germline CDR1 reads SGHDT; CDR2 reads YYEEEE. CDR3 in amino acids: CASSPRPRGVGTYNEQFF.

J is TRBJ2-7 and V is TRBV28; with no DNA, the TCRdb D assignment of TRBD1 cannot be verified. Per the germline V gene, CDR1 is MDHEN and CDR2 is SYDVKM. This CDR3 is built from 12 residues. The CDR3 protein is CASSRTFGEQYF.

The V gene is TRBV29-1, the J gene TRBJ1-2. The CDR3 spans 13 residues. CDR1 is SQVTM and CDR2 is ANQGSEA in the germline V gene. The CDR3 loop is CSVGPAGNYGYTF.

This chain connects TRBV20-1 to TRBJ2-1; TCRdb's D gene call, TRBD2, goes unchecked for lack of DNA. CDR1 is DFQATT and CDR2 is SNEGSKA in the germline V gene (reference sequence). This CDR3 is 13 amino acids long. This CDR3 reads CSARTSGQNEQFF.

The CDR3 here is CASSTLADPSTDTQYF. The chain joins TRBV7-2 to TRBJ2-3; TCRdb calls TRBD2, which cannot be checked without DNA. The CDR3 totals 16 residues. The germline V gene has CDR1 SGHTA and CDR2 FQGNSA.

The V call is TRBV7-3, the J call TRBJ2-1. The CDR3 is 14 amino acids. Per the germline V gene, CDR1 is SGHTA and CDR2 is FQGTGA. The CDR3 sequence is CASSLSSANNEQFF.